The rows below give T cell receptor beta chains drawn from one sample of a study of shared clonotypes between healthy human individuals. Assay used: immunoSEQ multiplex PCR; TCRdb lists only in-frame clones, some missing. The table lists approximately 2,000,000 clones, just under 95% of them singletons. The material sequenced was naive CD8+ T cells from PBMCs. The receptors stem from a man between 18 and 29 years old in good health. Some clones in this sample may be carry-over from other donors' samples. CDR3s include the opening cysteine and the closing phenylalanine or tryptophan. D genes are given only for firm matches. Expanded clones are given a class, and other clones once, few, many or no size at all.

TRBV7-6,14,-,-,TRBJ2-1,CASIPAGGYNEQFF,TGTGCCAGCATCCCCGCCGGTGGATACAATGAGCAGTTCTTC
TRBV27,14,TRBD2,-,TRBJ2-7,CASSPSSGHPEQYF,TGTGCCAGCAGCCCTTCTAGCGGGCACCCCGAGCAGTACTTC
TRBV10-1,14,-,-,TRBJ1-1,CASRPGTENTEAFF,TGCGCCAGCAGACCCGGGACGGAGAACACTGAAGCTTTCTTT
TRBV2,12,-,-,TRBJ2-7,CASSDVNYEQYF,TGTGCCAGCAGCGATGTAAACTACGAGCAGTACTTC
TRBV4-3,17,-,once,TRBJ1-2,CASSQGLRDKRIDGYTF,TGCGCCAGCAGCCAAGGCCTCCGTGACAAAAGGATTGATGGCTACACCTTC
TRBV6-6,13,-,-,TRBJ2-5,CASSSGPRETQYF,TGTGCCAGCAGCTCGGGCCCCCGCGAGACCCAGTACTTC
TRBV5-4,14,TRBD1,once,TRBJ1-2,CASRRDRGSLGYTF,TGTGCCAGCAGACGGGACAGGGGATCACTTGGCTACACCTTC
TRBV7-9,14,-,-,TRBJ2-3,CATTIPWSTDTQYF,TGTGCCACCACCATACCCTGGAGCACAGATACGCAGTATTTT
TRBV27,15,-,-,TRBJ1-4,CASRPIGDWGEKLFF,TGTGCCAGCAGACCTATCGGGGACTGGGGAGAAAAACTGTTTTTT
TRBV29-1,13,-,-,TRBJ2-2,CSVEFPNTGELFF,TGCAGCGTTGAATTTCCGAACACCGGGGAGCTGTTTTTT
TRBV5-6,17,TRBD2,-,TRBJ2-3,CASREGLGLAKTDTQYF,TGTGCCAGCCGGGAGGGCTTGGGACTAGCGAAAACAGATACGCAGTATTTT
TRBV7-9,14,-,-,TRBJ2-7,CASSSGVGTYEQYF,TGTGCCAGCAGCTCCGGGGTGGGGACCTACGAGCAGTACTTC
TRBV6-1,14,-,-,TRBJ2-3,CASSARTGSDTQYF,TGTGCCAGCAGCGCTAGGACTGGATCGGATACGCAGTATTTT
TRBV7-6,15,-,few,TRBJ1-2,CASSLVTSGFGGYTF,TGTGCCAGCAGCTTAGTCACCTCCGGGTTCGGAGGCTACACCTTC
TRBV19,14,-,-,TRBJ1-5,CASSTPRENQPQHF,TGTGCCAGTAGTACTCCCAGGGAAAATCAGCCCCAGCATTTT
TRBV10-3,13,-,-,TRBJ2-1,CAVSSGQGNEQFF,TGTGCCGTGAGTAGCGGCCAAGGCAATGAGCAGTTCTTC
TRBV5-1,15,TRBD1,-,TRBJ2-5,CASSDRDRGLETQYF,TGCGCCAGCAGCGACCGGGACAGGGGGCTGGAGACCCAGTACTTC
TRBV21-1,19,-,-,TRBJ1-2,CASNGRDPYPTQGVVGYTF,TGTGCCAGCAATGGCCGGGACCCATACCCTACACAGGGGGTGGTAGGCTACACCTTC
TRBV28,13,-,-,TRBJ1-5,CASSFPSNQPQHF,TGTGCCAGCAGTTTCCCTAGCAATCAGCCCCAGCATTTT
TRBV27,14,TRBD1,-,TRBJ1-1,CASSLQGARTEAFF,TGTGCCAGCAGTTTACAGGGGGCGCGTACTGAAGCTTTCTTT
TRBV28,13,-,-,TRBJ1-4,CASSWQGGEKLFF,TGTGCCAGCTCCTGGCAGGGAGGAGAAAAACTGTTTTTT
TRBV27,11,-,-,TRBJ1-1,CASSLGFKAFF,TGTGCCAGCAGTTTAGGGTTTAAAGCTTTCTTT
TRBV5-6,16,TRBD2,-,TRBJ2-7,CASAHLLGGDSYEQYF,TGTGCCAGCGCACACCTGTTGGGAGGGGACTCCTACGAGCAGTACTTC
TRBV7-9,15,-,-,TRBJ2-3,CASSAPALDRDTQYF,TGTGCCAGCAGCGCCCCGGCATTAGATCGGGATACGCAGTATTTT
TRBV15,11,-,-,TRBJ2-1,CATSSVGEQFF,TGTGCCACCAGCAGCGTGGGTGAGCAGTTCTTC
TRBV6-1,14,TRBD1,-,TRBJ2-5,CASSAYRGQETQYF,TGTGCCAGCAGTGCCTACAGGGGGCAAGAGACCCAGTACTTC
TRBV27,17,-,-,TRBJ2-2,CASSLDRASENTGELFF,TGTGCCAGCAGTCTCGATCGTGCTAGCGAGAACACCGGGGAGCTGTTTTTT
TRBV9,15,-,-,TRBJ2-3,CASSTDPGVTDTQYF,TGTGCCAGCAGCACCGACCCGGGCGTGACAGATACGCAGTATTTT
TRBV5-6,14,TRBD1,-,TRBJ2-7,CASSFFQGANEQYF,TGTGCCAGCAGCTTTTTTCAGGGGGCTAACGAGCAGTACTTC
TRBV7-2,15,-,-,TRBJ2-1,CASSPRGSSYNEQFF,TGTGCCAGCAGCCCGCGAGGGAGCTCCTACAATGAGCAGTTCTTC
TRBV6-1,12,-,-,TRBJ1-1,CASSEHRIEAFF,TGTGCCAGCAGTGAACATAGAATTGAAGCTTTCTTT
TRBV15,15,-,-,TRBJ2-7,CATSRGSVGTYEQYF,TGTGCCACCAGCAGAGGCTCAGTGGGGACCTACGAGCAGTACTTC
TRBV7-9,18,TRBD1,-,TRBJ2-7,CASSFFSGGGLGSYEQYF,TGTGCCAGCAGCTTCTTCTCAGGGGGCGGACTTGGATCCTACGAGCAGTACTTC
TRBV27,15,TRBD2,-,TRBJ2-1,CASSEREVSYNEQFF,TGTGCCAGCAGTGAGCGGGAGGTCTCCTACAATGAGCAGTTCTTC
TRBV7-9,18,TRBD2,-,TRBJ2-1,CASSPGGLAPTPGNEQFF,TGTGCCAGCAGCCCCGGAGGACTAGCGCCTACCCCGGGAAATGAGCAGTTCTTC
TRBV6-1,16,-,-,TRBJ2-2,CASSEYLGGNTGELFF,TGTGCCAGCAGTGAATATCTGGGGGGAAACACCGGGGAGCTGTTTTTT
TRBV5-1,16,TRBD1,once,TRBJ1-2,CASSLDRGPVVYGYTF,TGCGCCAGCAGCTTGGACAGGGGGCCAGTCGTCTATGGCTACACCTTC
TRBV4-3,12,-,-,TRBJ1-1,CASSQDLGRAFF,TGCGCCAGCAGCCAAGATCTTGGGCGGGCTTTCTTT
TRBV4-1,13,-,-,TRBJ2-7,CASSPGSSYEQYF,TGCGCCAGCAGCCCCGGTAGCTCCTACGAGCAGTACTTC
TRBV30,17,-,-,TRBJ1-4,CAWSRPFDRATNEKLFF,TGTGCCTGGAGCCGCCCATTCGACAGAGCAACTAATGAAAAACTGTTTTTT
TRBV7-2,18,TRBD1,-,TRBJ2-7,CASSPLWAEDRVTYEQYF,TGTGCCAGCAGCCCCCTTTGGGCAGAGGACAGGGTAACCTACGAGCAGTACTTC
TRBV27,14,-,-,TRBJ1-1,CASSFLGGRGEAFF,TGTGCCAGCAGTTTTTTAGGGGGGCGCGGAGAAGCTTTCTTT
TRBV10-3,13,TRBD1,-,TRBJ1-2,CAITIGQGQGYTF,TGTGCCATCACCATTGGACAGGGCCAGGGCTACACCTTC
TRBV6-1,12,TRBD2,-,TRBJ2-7,CAIFRRGGEQYF,TGTGCCATCTTTCGGCGGGGGGGCGAGCAGTACTTC
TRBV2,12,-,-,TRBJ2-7,CATLAPTYEQYF,TGTGCTACCCTAGCGCCAACCTACGAGCAGTACTTC
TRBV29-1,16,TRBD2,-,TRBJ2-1,CSVEGASGRPYNEQFF,TGCAGCGTTGAAGGGGCTAGCGGGAGACCCTACAATGAGCAGTTCTTC
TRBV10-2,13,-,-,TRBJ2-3,CASRGDPDNTQYF,TGCGCCAGCAGAGGGGACCCAGACAATACGCAGTATTTT
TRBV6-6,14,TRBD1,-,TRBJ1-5,CASSVDRGAQPQHF,TGTGCCAGCAGTGTCGACAGGGGAGCTCAGCCCCAGCATTTT
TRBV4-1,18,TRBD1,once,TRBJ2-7,CASSHQSFGTAFTYEQYF,TGCGCCAGCAGCCATCAATCCTTTGGGACAGCGTTTACCTACGAGCAGTACTTC
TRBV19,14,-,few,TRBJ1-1,CASRGTGLNTEAFF,TGTGCCAGTAGGGGAACAGGATTAAACACTGAAGCTTTCTTT
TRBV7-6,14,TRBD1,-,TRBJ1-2,CASSHPGQGNGYTF,TGTGCCAGCAGTCACCCGGGACAGGGAAATGGCTACACCTTC
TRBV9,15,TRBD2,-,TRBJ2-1,CASSVGTSGSHEQFF,TGTGCCAGCAGCGTAGGGACTAGCGGGAGTCATGAGCAGTTCTTC
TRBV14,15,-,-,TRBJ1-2,CASSPRGGQAHGYTF,TGTGCCAGCAGCCCTAGGGGCGGTCAGGCCCATGGCTACACCTTC
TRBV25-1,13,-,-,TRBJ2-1,CASSESWDNEQFF,TGTGCCAGCAGTGAATCCTGGGACAATGAGCAGTTCTTC
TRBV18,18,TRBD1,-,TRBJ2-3,CASSPLPTGQGSTDTQYF,TGTGCCAGCTCACCCTTACCGACAGGACAGGGAAGCACAGATACGCAGTATTTT